Listed here is a single T cell receptor beta chain. The antigen remains undetermined. This CDR3 has 13 residues. V lost 6 bases and J lost 5, with 13 bases in between. Germline V CDR1 and CDR2: SEHNR, FQNEAQ (reference sequence). These data belong to a study of somatic mutations in cytotoxic T cells in rheumatoid arthritis. About the study: Flow sorting of some V beta antibody-stained T cells reached nearly 100% purity, with V beta1+ cells also TCRB-sequenced.

Study findings and constraints: Age was associated with higher CD8+ clonality in rheumatoid arthritis patients, not in healthy controls.

Clones were sequenced by immunoSEQ multiplex PCR, and TCRdb holds only the in-frame ones, with some missing. The sample lists about 17,000 clones, 70% to 85% occurring once. The J gene is TRBJ2-5, the V gene TRBV7-9, with no clear D. Sample: CD8+ T cells sorted from blood. This TCR derives from a man in his 60s in good health. For the CDR3, the DNA is TGTGCCAGCAGATCCCCCCAGTGGGAGACCCAGTACTTC. This sequence encodes CASRSPQWETQYF.